The 10 T cell receptor beta chains presented below share a single source sample, sequenced in a study of blood T cell repertoires in COVID-19. Sequencing was performed with immunoSEQ multiplex PCR; in TCRdb, only in-frame clones are kept and a portion is missing. The table shows about 150,000 clones, with 75% to 90% occurring only once. Sequences were obtained from peripheral blood. Receptor source: a young man with COVID-19, enrolled during active disease.

J is TRBJ1-2 and V is TRBV28, with 7 bases identical to TRBD1. The ends lost 8 bases at V and 8 bases at J; junction bases unmatched: 14. Looked up from germline, CDR1 is MDHEN and CDR2 is SYDVKM. This CDR3 has 14 residues. The CDR3 here is CASGGAGGFGGYTF. In nucleotides, the CDR3 is TGTGCCAGCGGCGGGGCAGGGGGATTCGGGGGCTACACCTTC.

The chain has TRBV6-5 and TRBJ2-1; 9 positions match TRBD2. V shed 5 bases and J 3 bases; nucleotides not matched to a gene: 5. Looked up from germline, CDR1 is MNHEY and CDR2 is SVGAGI. This CDR3 contains 15 residues. In DNA, the CDR3 is TGTGCCAGCAGTAGAGCGGGAGGCTTCTACAATGAGCAGTTCTTC. It codes for CASSRAGGFYNEQFF.

The chain uses TRBV6-2 or TRBV6-3 and TRBJ2-1; 11 bases align to TRBD2. This CDR3 spans 16 amino acids. Trimming at V came to 6 bases and at J to 7 bases, leaving 11 bases not matched to a gene. Germline V CDR1 and CDR2: MNHEY, SVGEGT. The DNA of the CDR3 is TGTGCCAGCAGCCCACCCGGGACTAGCGGTTATAATGAGCAGTTCTTC. Translating it yields CASSPPGTSGYNEQFF.

The chain joins TRBV7-6 to TRBJ2-1; 12 positions match TRBD2. This CDR3 region has 17 residues. Looked up from germline, CDR1 is SGHVS and CDR2 is FNYEAQ. Germline trimming cut 3 bases from V and 8 bases from J; bases unmatched to any gene: 11. This chain's CDR3 is CASSFLAGGPRYDEQFF. The CDR3 nucleotides are TGTGCCAGCAGCTTCCTAGCGGGAGGGCCCAGGTACGATGAGCAGTTCTTC. The full variable domain, in which reference TRBV7-6 and TRBJ2-1 provide the parts outside the CDR3, is GAGVSQSPRYKVTKRGQDVALRCDPISGHVSLYWYRQALGQGPEFLTYFNYEAQQDKSGLPNDRFSAERPEGSISTLTIQRTEQRDSAMYRCASSFLAGGPRYDEQFFGPGTRLTVL.

V gene TRBV3-1 (or the pseudogene TRBV3-2) combines with J gene TRBJ2-6; a weak D match, TRBD2 (5 bases). Trimming removed 1 base at V and 0 bases at J, with 13 bases between. CDR3 length: 18 amino acids. In germline, CDR1 is LGHDT, CDR2 YNNKEL (reference sequence). The CDR3 coding sequence is TGTGCCAGCAGCCAAGCGAGCGGATCCTCCTCTGGGGCCAACGTCCTGACTTTC. It specifies CASSQASGSSSGANVLTF.

V usage is TRBV21-1 and J usage is TRBJ2-1; the DNA was not compared with TRBD1, the D call given in the table. TRBV21-1 is annotated as a pseudogene. There are 12 residues in the CDR3. This chain's CDR3 is CARQGVCNEQFF. The CDR3 DNA follows: TGTGCCAGGCAAGGGGTCTGCAATGAGCAGTTCTTC.

CDR3 in DNA: TGTGCCAGCAGCGGGATTGGGACTAGCGGGAGGTCTTACAATGAGCAGTTCTTC. Translating gives CASSGIGTSGRSYNEQFF. The chain couples TRBV9 to TRBJ2-1; TRBD2 matches at 15 bases. CDR1 and CDR2 (germline): SGDLS, YYNGEE. The CDR3 sequence is 18 residues long. V trimming: 3 bases; J trimming: 4 bases; junction bases outside the gene matches: 8.

The CDR3 DNA sequence: TGTGCCAGCAGTTACTCGATGCCAGTCTACGAGCAGTACTTC. This codes for CASSYSMPVYEQYF. The chain links TRBV6-5 to TRBJ2-7, with unresolved D. The CDR3 contains 14 residues. Germline CDR1 and CDR2: MNHEY and SVGAGI. V lost 0 bases, J lost 3 bases, and 9 bases lay in between.

The chain couples TRBV18 to TRBJ2-2; TRBD1 matches 8 bases. Trimming took 2 bases from V and 6 from J; bases not matched to a gene: 8. Looked up from germline, CDR1 is KGHSH and CDR2 is LQKENI. The CDR3 covers 16 residues. The CDR3 reads CASSPRTGTDSGELFF. The CDR3 bases are TGTGCCAGCTCACCAAGGACAGGGACGGATTCCGGGGAGCTGTTTTTT.

V is TRBV10-3 and J is TRBJ2-7; 13 bases agree with TRBD2. This CDR3 region has 17 residues. Germline V CDR1 and CDR2: ENHRY, SYGVKD. The V and J ends lost 6 bases and 4 bases, in that order; junction bases with no gene match: 12. The DNA of the CDR3 is TGTGCCATCAGGGACACTAGCGGGAGGGCCGAAAGATACGAGCAGTACTTC. As protein: CAIRDTSGRAERYEQYF.